This is a list of T cell receptor beta chains from one sample in a study of early T cells in non-severe SARS-CoV-2 infection. TCRdb re-called the 5' RACE reads with MiXCR, one entry per CDR3 protein. Of about 48,000 distinct CDR3 sequences listed, roughly an eighth are singletons. The material sequenced was whole blood. All receptors derive from an adult who was a healthcare worker with PCR-confirmed SARS-CoV-2 infection or an uninfected control (not recorded which). The CDR3 runs from the conserved cysteine through the conserved F or W.

v_call cdr3_aa
TRBV28 CASRPGSLTHEQYF
TRBV7-9 CASSTTSGGPYYEQYF
TRBV20-1 CSAGTAEETQYF
TRBV7-8 CASSPYLAGGVDEQFF
TRBV5-1 CASSLNTDTQYF
TRBV12-3/TRBV12-4 CASRKGHYGYTF
TRBV3-1 CASSQREPYGYTF
TRBV3-1 CASSPSLAGGQDEQFF
TRBV30 CAWSGYTNTGELFF
TRBV6-1 CASQDRALQPQHF
TRBV9 CASSGTSGEQYF
TRBV4-1 CASSQDTANTQYF
TRBV19 CASSIGQGGAFF
TRBV28 CASSLSGQDEQFF
TRBV28 CASSPHPRKQFF
TRBV20-1 CSATRTSGRHIYEQYF